This T cell receptor beta chain was profiled in a study of OX40 agonist ivuxolimab in advanced cancers. Study details: Patients in the trial were receiving intravenous ivuxolimab every 2 weeks, at doses of 0.01 to 10 mg/kg. Broader study findings: Determination of antigen specificity was not performed for the expanded peripheral T cells. There were also nonresponders showing low normalized T-cell clonal expansion. At 0.1 to 3.0 mg/kg and by week 6, clonal expansion occurred in CD4+ and CD8+ blood T cells.

On this clone itself: Its antigen is as yet unknown.

This CDR3 has 14 residues. Trimming removed 7 bases at V and 0 bases at J, with 13 bases between. Germline values: CDR1 SGHRS, CDR2 YFSETQ. Assay used: immunoSEQ multiplex PCR; TCRdb lists only in-frame clones, some missing. In the table there are approximately 49,000 clones, about 83% of which are singletons. V is TRBV5-1 and J is TRBJ1-1, with no clear D. The sequences come from CD4+ or CD8+ T cells sorted from blood, collected in a trial of the OX40 agonist ivuxolimab. The receptor was isolated from an adult with an advanced solid tumor such as melanoma, head and neck, liver or kidney cancer. Here the CDR3 reads CASALGGLNTEAFF. The CDR3 DNA reads as TGCGCCAGCGCCTTAGGAGGTCTGAACACTGAAGCTTTCTTT.